This T cell receptor beta chain is drawn from a study of blood T cell repertoires in COVID-19. At the level of the study: Samples taken during acute and convalescent COVID-19 were collected in the United States, Italy and Spain. PBMCs, B-cell-depleted T cells, or T cells were the source of the cDNA or gDNA that made up the material.

Trimming cost V 4 bases and J 8 bases, with 17 bases left between them. Germline V gene data show CDR1 as SGHTA and CDR2 as FQGTGA. The CDR3 has 14 residues. The authors' processing: It was from reference gene primer amplification that nucleated cell counts were estimated. Method: immunoSEQ multiplex PCR; TCRdb's copy keeps in-frame clones and lacks some. V and J calls and clone size are given by that table; D and trimming were obtained from the DNA. The data show around 100,000 clones, roughly 87% seen once. Material: peripheral blood. The rearrangement uses TRBV7-3 and TRBJ1-1; D is possibly TRBD1 (5 bases). This clonotype originated in a man aged 50 or older with active COVID-19. The CDR3 DNA sequence: TGTGCCAGCAGCTCTGGGGCGGGAAATCGGGAAGCTTTCTTT. This codes for CASSSGAGNREAFF.